This TCR beta chain originates from a study of T cells in Graves' hyperthyroidism and ophthalmopathy. Amplification of TCR beta CDR3 regions used RNA as the template. HTBI primers were the set used in a first-round RT-PCR of the TCR CDR3. TCRdb reprocessed the multiplex PCR reads with MiXCR, giving one entry per CDR3 protein. The sample has approximately 400,000 distinct CDR3 sequences; around 16% are singletons. Whole-study results and caveats: The model identified upcoming ophthalmopathy a median approximately six months ahead of onset.

This clonotype was seen only a few times. Its target is unknown. V lost 5 bases to trimming and J lost 1 base; unmatched junction nucleotides: 7. The CDR3 runs 15 residues. CDR1 and CDR2 from the germline V gene are LNHDA and SQIVND (reference sequence). This receptor was identified in a woman aged 18-35 years with Graves' hyperthyroidism. Sample: blood. The gene calls are TRBV19 and TRBJ2-7; TRBD2 matches 8 bases. DNA for the CDR3: TGTGCCAGTAGTTACGGAGCGGGGGTTTCCTACGAGCAGTACTTC. It encodes CASSYGAGVSYEQYF.